This T cell receptor (beta chain) was sequenced during a study of STAT3 mutations in large granular lymphocyte leukemia. Overall study results and limits: TCR clonotype switching after therapy occurred in about 35% of the 18 patients. Samples missed the first appearance of the clone. Persisting codominant clonotypes may have hidden a small pathogenic clone. Every T-cell large granular lymphocyte leukemia patient had at least one immunodominant TCR beta clonotype.

Method: immunoSEQ multiplex PCR; TCRdb's copy keeps in-frame clones and lacks some. The repertoire includes 8,500 to 11,000 clones, roughly nine tenths of them detected once, and around a quarter sits in the top ten. Looked up from germline, CDR1 is SGDLS and CDR2 is YYNGEE. V dropped 7 bases and J dropped 3 bases, with 8 bases sitting between them. This CDR3 comprises 11 residues. As concerns this clone: Antigen specificity is unknown.

J is TRBJ2-7 and V is TRBV9; D ambiguous. Sequencing was carried out using peripheral blood mononuclear cells. This sequence was found in a man aged 55-75 years with T-cell large granular lymphocyte leukemia. Some clones in this sample may be carry-over from other donors' samples. CDR3 DNA sequence: TGTGCCAGCGGTAGGGACTACGAGCAGTACTTC. Protein sequence: CASGRDYEQYF. The full variable domain, completed using reference TRBV9 and TRBJ2-7, is DSGVTQTPKHLITATGQRVTLRCSPRSGDLSVYWYQQSLDQGLQFLIQYYNGEERAKGNILERFSAQQFPDLHSELNLSSLELGDSALYFCASGRDYEQYFGPGTRLTVT.